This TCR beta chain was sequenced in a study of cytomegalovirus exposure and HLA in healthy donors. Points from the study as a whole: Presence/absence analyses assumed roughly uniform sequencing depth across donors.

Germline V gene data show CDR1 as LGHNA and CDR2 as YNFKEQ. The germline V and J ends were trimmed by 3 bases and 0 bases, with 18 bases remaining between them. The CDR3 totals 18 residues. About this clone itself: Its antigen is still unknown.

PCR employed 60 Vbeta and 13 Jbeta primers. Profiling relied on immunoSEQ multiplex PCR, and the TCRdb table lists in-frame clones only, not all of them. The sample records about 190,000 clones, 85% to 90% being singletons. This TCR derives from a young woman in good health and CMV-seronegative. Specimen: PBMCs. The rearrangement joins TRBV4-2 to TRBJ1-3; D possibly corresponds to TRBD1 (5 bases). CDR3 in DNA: TGTGCCAGCAGCCAGGGGCCGTTGGAACCGTACTCTGGAAACACCATATATTTT. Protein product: CASSQGPLEPYSGNTIYF.